The clone carrying this TCR beta chain was counted many times. Its matching antigen is unknown. The sample is drawn from a study of regulatory T cells in long-lasting Graves disease. HTBI primers from iRepertoire and Arm-PCR of CDR3 regions yielded the TCR beta libraries. TCRdb processed the multiplex PCR reads anew with MiXCR; each CDR3 protein has one entry. The sample holds approximately 250,000 distinct CDR3 sequences, about 18% seen once. Time point denoted: newly diagnosed GD, antithyroid drugs for less than 3 months. PBMC-derived RNA was used for the TCR library. The CDR3 sequence is 14 residues long. V was trimmed by 3 bases and J by 0 bases, leaving 8 bases between them. Germline V CDR1 and CDR2: DFQATT, SNEGSKA (reference sequence). General study results and limits: Newly diagnosed Graves' patients exceeded persistent ones in TCR diversity. There were preferences for TRBV28, TRBJ1-2 and TRBJ2-5 in persistent disease. Among persistent patients, a larger number of public clonotypes were shared (approximately 3,000) than among newly diagnosed patients (about 950).

The chain has TRBV20-1 and TRBJ1-4, with unresolved D. This clonotype was sampled from a female donor with Graves disease. This material consisted of peripheral blood mononuclear cells (PBMCs), taken at new diagnosis, from a patient treated with antithyroid drugs. CDR3 bases: TGCAGTGCTAGTCCAGCGACAACTAATGAAAAACTGTTTTTT. Encoded protein: CSASPATTNEKLFF.